The rows below give T cell receptor beta chains drawn from one sample of a study of Graves' ophthalmopathy and Graves' hyperthyroidism. TCRdb reprocessed the multiplex PCR reads with MiXCR, giving one entry per CDR3 protein. There are approximately 700,000 distinct CDR3 sequences in the sample; roughly 41% occur only once, and 3% to 3.5% lies in the top ten. Sequenced input: peripheral blood. Receptors were obtained from an adult man with Graves' ophthalmopathy. CDR3s include the opening cysteine and the closing phenylalanine or tryptophan. The order of the fields is D gene, J gene, clone size, V gene, CDR3 protein, CDR3 DNA. D genes are given only for firm matches. Expanded clones are given a class, and other clones once, few, many or no size at all.

d_call: TRBD1
j_call: TRBJ1-5
clone_size: once
v_call: TRBV2
cdr3_aa: CASSRIQGNGNQPQHF
cdr3_nt: TGTGCCAGCAGCCGGATACAGGGGAACGGCAATCAGCCCCAGCATTTT

d_call: TRBD2
j_call: TRBJ2-7
clone_size: -
v_call: TRBV19
cdr3_aa: CASSVLSGSGTSGSIGEQYF
cdr3_nt: TGTGCCAGTAGCGTACTATCCGGATCCGGGACTAGCGGGAGTATCGGGGAGCAGTACTTC

d_call: TRBD1
j_call: TRBJ2-7
clone_size: -
v_call: TRBV15
cdr3_aa: CATSGTGGTIHGQYF
cdr3_nt: TGTGCCACGAGCGGGACAGGGGGCACTATCCACGGGCAGTACTTC

d_call: TRBD2
j_call: TRBJ2-7
clone_size: -
v_call: TRBV9
cdr3_aa: CASSQDSAGLPYEQYF
cdr3_nt: TGTGCCAGCAGCCAGGATTCAGCGGGACTCCCCTACGAGCAGTACTTC

d_call: TRBD1
j_call: TRBJ1-5
clone_size: -
v_call: TRBV12-3/TRBV12-4
cdr3_aa: CASSKTGGNQPQHF
cdr3_nt: TGTGCCAGCAGTAAAACAGGGGGAAATCAGCCCCAGCATTTT

d_call: TRBD1
j_call: TRBJ2-6
clone_size: -
v_call: TRBV25-1
cdr3_aa: CASSELGQLEEDLTF
cdr3_nt: TGTGCCAGCAGTGAACTGGGACAGCTGGAAGAGGACCTGACTTTC

d_call: TRBD1
j_call: TRBJ1-1
clone_size: -
v_call: TRBV7-9
cdr3_aa: CASSLLRQGPEAFF
cdr3_nt: TGTGCCAGCAGCCTTCTGAGACAGGGTCCGGAAGCTTTCTTT

d_call: -
j_call: TRBJ1-2
clone_size: few
v_call: TRBV5-8
cdr3_aa: CASSEGPNYGYTF
cdr3_nt: TGTGCCAGCAGCGAGGGCCCGAACTATGGCTACACCTTC

d_call: TRBD1
j_call: TRBJ2-2
clone_size: many
v_call: TRBV15
cdr3_aa: CATRWTGSTGELFF
cdr3_nt: TGTGCCACCAGGTGGACAGGGTCCACCGGGGAGCTGTTTTTT

d_call: -
j_call: TRBJ1-2
clone_size: many
v_call: TRBV20-1
cdr3_aa: CSARDERGAQYGYTF
cdr3_nt: TGCAGTGCTAGAGATGAGAGGGGAGCTCAATATGGCTACACCTTC

d_call: TRBD1
j_call: TRBJ1-4
clone_size: few
v_call: TRBV6-5
cdr3_aa: CASSKQGGNEKLFF
cdr3_nt: TGTGCCAGCAGCAAACAGGGGGGAAATGAAAAACTGTTTTTT

d_call: TRBD1
j_call: TRBJ2-7
clone_size: -
v_call: TRBV12-3/TRBV12-4
cdr3_aa: CTSSETTGGSSYEQYF
cdr3_nt: TGTACCAGCAGTGAAACGACAGGGGGCAGCTCCTACGAGCAGTACTTC

d_call: -
j_call: TRBJ1-2
clone_size: -
v_call: TRBV7-6
cdr3_aa: CASSQGENYGYTF
cdr3_nt: TGTGCCAGCTCGCAGGGCGAGAACTATGGCTACACCTTC

d_call: -
j_call: TRBJ2-7
clone_size: -
v_call: TRBV7-6
cdr3_aa: CASSVRGDWSYEQYF
cdr3_nt: TGTGCCAGCAGCGTCAGGGGTGACTGGTCCTACGAGCAGTACTTC

d_call: -
j_call: TRBJ1-5
clone_size: many
v_call: TRBV19
cdr3_aa: CASASTGFQPQHF
cdr3_nt: TGTGCCAGTGCCTCTACAGGGTTTCAGCCCCAGCATTTT

d_call: TRBD1
j_call: TRBJ1-2
clone_size: -
v_call: TRBV29-1
cdr3_aa: CSHLGQGLYGYTF
cdr3_nt: TGCAGCCATTTGGGACAGGGGCTCTATGGCTACACCTTC

d_call: -
j_call: TRBJ2-7
clone_size: -
v_call: TRBV6-5
cdr3_aa: CASSFLTHTRGGYEQYF
cdr3_nt: TGTGCCAGCAGTTTTCTAACTCACACACGCGGCGGATACGAGCAGTACTTC

d_call: -
j_call: TRBJ1-1
clone_size: many
v_call: TRBV20-1
cdr3_aa: CSVLMNTEAFF
cdr3_nt: TGCAGTGTGTTGATGAACACTGAAGCTTTCTTT

d_call: TRBD1
j_call: TRBJ1-5
clone_size: few
v_call: TRBV12-3/TRBV12-4
cdr3_aa: CASSSQGAGNQPQHF
cdr3_nt: TGTGCCAGCTCATCACAGGGGGCAGGTAATCAGCCCCAGCATTTT

d_call: TRBD1
j_call: TRBJ2-7
clone_size: many
v_call: TRBV4-1
cdr3_aa: CASSQEGRGTYEQYF
cdr3_nt: TGTGCCAGCAGCCAAGAGGGCAGGGGGACCTACGAGCAGTACTTC

d_call: TRBD1
j_call: TRBJ1-1
clone_size: many
v_call: TRBV7-8
cdr3_aa: CASSLFRGRGGDTEAFF
cdr3_nt: TGTGCCAGCAGCTTATTTCGCGGCAGGGGGGGGGACACTGAAGCTTTCTTT

d_call: TRBD2
j_call: TRBJ2-7
clone_size: -
v_call: TRBV9
cdr3_aa: CASSQELAGGTYEQYF
cdr3_nt: TGCGCCAGCAGCCAAGAACTAGCGGGAGGTACCTACGAGCAGTACTTC

d_call: -
j_call: TRBJ2-6
clone_size: many
v_call: TRBV10-3
cdr3_aa: CASQQGGGSGANVLTF
cdr3_nt: TGTGCCAGCCAACAGGGAGGAGGCTCTGGGGCCAACGTCCTGACTTTC

d_call: -
j_call: TRBJ2-7
clone_size: many
v_call: TRBV20-1
cdr3_aa: CSARLAGAEQYF
cdr3_nt: TGCAGTGCTAGGTTGGCGGGGGCCGAGCAGTACTTC

d_call: -
j_call: TRBJ1-5
clone_size: few
v_call: TRBV27
cdr3_aa: CASSLSTVQPQHF
cdr3_nt: TGTGCCAGCAGTTTATCGACCGTTCAGCCCCAGCATTTT

d_call: -
j_call: TRBJ2-5
clone_size: many
v_call: TRBV7-9
cdr3_aa: CASSLQGWGTQYF
cdr3_nt: TGTGCCAGCAGCTTACAGGGTTGGGGGACCCAGTACTTC

d_call: -
j_call: TRBJ2-5
clone_size: few
v_call: TRBV6-4
cdr3_aa: CASSASEAETQYF
cdr3_nt: TGTGCCAGCAGCGCTAGCGAGGCAGAGACCCAGTACTTC

d_call: -
j_call: TRBJ2-7
clone_size: -
v_call: TRBV25-1
cdr3_aa: CASTSVAYEQYF
cdr3_nt: TGTGCCAGCACTTCCGTGGCATACGAGCAGTACTTC

d_call: -
j_call: TRBJ2-7
clone_size: -
v_call: TRBV5-5
cdr3_aa: CASSFPASAEGERYF
cdr3_nt: TGTGCCAGCAGCTTTCCGGCCTCGGCTGAAGGCGAGCGGTACTTC

d_call: -
j_call: TRBJ1-1
clone_size: many
v_call: TRBV24-1
cdr3_aa: CATRRGWGTEAFF
cdr3_nt: TGTGCCACCAGGAGGGGGTGGGGCACTGAAGCTTTCTTT

d_call: -
j_call: TRBJ2-2
clone_size: few
v_call: TRBV29-1
cdr3_aa: CSDAGESDTGELFF
cdr3_nt: TGCAGCGACGCCGGGGAGAGCGACACCGGGGAGCTGTTTTTT

d_call: TRBD1
j_call: TRBJ1-3
clone_size: many
v_call: TRBV7-9
cdr3_aa: CASSLAGRTGSGNTIYF
cdr3_nt: TGTGCCAGCAGCTTAGCCGGGAGGACAGGCTCTGGAAACACCATATATTTT

d_call: -
j_call: TRBJ2-5
clone_size: -
v_call: TRBV15
cdr3_aa: CATSSLDGEQETQYF
cdr3_nt: TGTGCCACCAGCAGTCTGGATGGGGAGCAAGAGACCCAGTACTTC

d_call: -
j_call: TRBJ1-5
clone_size: -
v_call: TRBV30
cdr3_aa: CAWSVRPGPPQHF
cdr3_nt: TGTGCCTGGAGCGTCAGGCCGGGTCCGCCCCAGCATTTT

d_call: -
j_call: TRBJ1-5
clone_size: many
v_call: TRBV12-3/TRBV12-4
cdr3_aa: CASSLDELQPQHF
cdr3_nt: TGTGCCAGCAGTTTAGATGAGTTACAGCCCCAGCATTTT

d_call: -
j_call: TRBJ1-6
clone_size: many
v_call: TRBV7-9
cdr3_aa: CASSRGLSSYNSPLHF
cdr3_nt: TGTGCCAGCAGCCGAGGTCTGAGCTCCTATAATTCACCCCTCCACTTT

d_call: TRBD1
j_call: TRBJ1-1
clone_size: few
v_call: TRBV12-3/TRBV12-4
cdr3_aa: CASSTTGEFTEAFF
cdr3_nt: TGTGCCAGCAGTACGACAGGGGAATTTACTGAAGCTTTCTTT

d_call: -
j_call: TRBJ1-3
clone_size: -
v_call: TRBV15
cdr3_aa: CATSRTGRNSGNTIYF
cdr3_nt: TGTGCCACCAGCAGAACAGGGAGGAACTCTGGAAACACCATATATTTT

d_call: TRBD1
j_call: TRBJ1-6
clone_size: many
v_call: TRBV6-6
cdr3_aa: CASSYSIGTVDSPLHF
cdr3_nt: TGTGCCAGCAGTTACTCCATCGGGACAGTGGATTCACCCCTCCACTTT

d_call: -
j_call: TRBJ1-4
clone_size: many
v_call: TRBV10-3
cdr3_aa: CAISDGEGEKLFF
cdr3_nt: TGTGCCATCAGTGACGGGGAGGGCGAAAAACTGTTTTTT

d_call: -
j_call: TRBJ2-7
clone_size: -
v_call: TRBV24-1
cdr3_aa: CASSSELSYEQYF
cdr3_nt: TGTGCCAGCAGTTCGGAACTTTCCTACGAGCAGTACTTC

d_call: TRBD1
j_call: TRBJ2-5
clone_size: many
v_call: TRBV7-9
cdr3_aa: CASSTRDRQETQYF
cdr3_nt: TGTGCCAGCAGCACCCGGGACAGACAAGAGACCCAGTACTTC

d_call: -
j_call: TRBJ1-4
clone_size: -
v_call: TRBV20-1
cdr3_aa: CSARAQGRGYEKLFF
cdr3_nt: TGCAGTGCTAGAGCCCAGGGGCGGGGGTATGAAAAACTGTTTTTT

d_call: -
j_call: TRBJ2-5
clone_size: -
v_call: TRBV3-1
cdr3_aa: CASSQERSSMKQETQYF
cdr3_nt: TGTGCCAGCAGCCAAGAGCGGAGTTCGATGAAGCAAGAGACCCAGTACTTC

d_call: -
j_call: TRBJ1-3
clone_size: -
v_call: TRBV12-3/TRBV12-4
cdr3_aa: CASSPQGRVNTIYF
cdr3_nt: TGTGCCAGCAGTCCTCAGGGGAGAGTAAACACCATATATTTT

d_call: -
j_call: TRBJ1-3
clone_size: few
v_call: TRBV20-1
cdr3_aa: CSARDRTRSGNTIYF
cdr3_nt: TGCAGTGCTAGAGACAGGACGCGCTCTGGAAACACCATATATTTT

d_call: -
j_call: TRBJ1-4
clone_size: few
v_call: TRBV9
cdr3_aa: CASSVASAGPNEKLFF
cdr3_nt: TGTGCCAGCAGCGTAGCTTCGGCAGGGCCTAATGAAAAACTGTTTTTT

d_call: -
j_call: TRBJ2-7
clone_size: many
v_call: TRBV12-3/TRBV12-4
cdr3_aa: CASSSGDGSEQYF
cdr3_nt: TGTGCCAGCAGTTCCGGGGACGGTTCCGAGCAGTACTTC

d_call: -
j_call: TRBJ1-3
clone_size: many
v_call: TRBV19
cdr3_aa: CASSSRDSGNTIYF
cdr3_nt: TGTGCCAGTAGTTCTCGGGACTCAGGAAACACCATATATTTT

d_call: -
j_call: TRBJ2-2
clone_size: many
v_call: TRBV5-1
cdr3_aa: CASSLGVGELFF
cdr3_nt: TGTGCCAGCAGCTTAGGAGTTGGGGAGCTGTTTTTT

d_call: TRBD1
j_call: TRBJ1-4
clone_size: -
v_call: TRBV15
cdr3_aa: CATSSGQVGEKLFF
cdr3_nt: TGTGCCACCAGCAGCGGACAGGTCGGTGAAAAACTGTTTTTT

d_call: TRBD1
j_call: TRBJ1-1
clone_size: -
v_call: TRBV19
cdr3_aa: CASPFLDRGGTEAFF
cdr3_nt: TGTGCCAGTCCGTTCCTGGACAGGGGTGGCACTGAAGCTTTCTTT

d_call: TRBD1
j_call: TRBJ1-1
clone_size: many
v_call: TRBV19
cdr3_aa: CASSIGDRVGQRAFF
cdr3_nt: TGTGCCAGTAGTATCGGAGACAGGGTAGGGCAGCGAGCTTTCTTT